These T cell receptor beta chains were read from a single sample in a study of immune cell composition in non-small cell lung cancer. Clones were sequenced by immunoSEQ multiplex PCR, and TCRdb holds only the in-frame ones, with some missing. The sample lists some 4,900 clones; roughly two thirds were seen once. The sequencing input was non-adjacent lung tissue. All receptors derive from a human donor with non-small cell lung cancer. Each CDR3 is given with its conserved first and last residue. A D gene is named only where the DNA matches it firmly. Part of the rows lack a size; the others show once, few, many or a class for expanded clones.

v_gene,j_gene,abundance,d_gene,CDR3nt,CDR3aa
TRBV11-2,TRBJ1-5,NA,NA,TGTGCCAGCAGCGTTGACAGACTCAATCAGCCCCAGCATTTT,CASSVDRLNQPQHF
TRBV4-1,TRBJ2-2,NA,TRBD2,TGCGCCAGCAGCCAAAAGGGGGTGGCTAGCGGGAGTTCCGGGGAGCTGTTTTTT,CASSQKGVASGSSGELFF
TRBV6-1,TRBJ1-1,NA,NA,TGTGCCAGCAGTGTAGACCCCCAGGGGCTAGCGAACACTGAAGCTTTCTTT,CASSVDPQGLANTEAFF
TRBV9,TRBJ2-1,few,NA,TGTGCCAGCAGGGCCGACGGGAGCTCCTACAATGAGCAGTTCTTC,CASRADGSSYNEQFF
TRBV4-1,TRBJ1-2,few,TRBD1,TGCGCCAGCAGCCCAACAGGGGCGGGGGGCTACACCTTC,CASSPTGAGGYTF
TRBV6-5,TRBJ1-4,NA,NA,TGTGCCAGCGGAGAGGGTGAAAAACTGTTTTTT,CASGEGEKLFF
TRBV6-5,TRBJ2-7,NA,TRBD1,TGTGCCAGCAGTTACGGGACAGGGGATTACGAGCAGTACTTC,CASSYGTGDYEQYF
TRBV2,TRBJ2-5,NA,NA,TGTGCCAGCAGTTTCCTAGGGGAAGCAGGAGAGACCCAGTACTTC,CASSFLGEAGETQYF
TRBV10-3,TRBJ2-6,few,TRBD2,TGTGCCATCAGCGAAGGGGCGCGGGGGACTGGGGCCAACGTCCTGACTTTC,CAISEGARGTGANVLTF
TRBV11-3,TRBJ2-7,NA,TRBD2,TGTGCCAGCAGCTTAAGGAGCGGGAACTCCTACGAGCAGTACTTC,CASSLRSGNSYEQYF
TRBV4-1,TRBJ2-7,NA,TRBD2,TGCGCCAGCAGCCAAGACCTAGCGGGGAAGAACGAGCAGTACTTC,CASSQDLAGKNEQYF
TRBV6-5,TRBJ1-6,large,NA,TGTGCCAGCAAGGAGCCAAGCTCCTATAATTCACCCCTCCACTTT,CASKEPSSYNSPLHF
TRBV7-2,TRBJ1-1,NA,NA,TGTGCCAGCAGCCCTGAGGCCGGGAGGGCCTACACTGAAGCTTTCTTT,CASSPEAGRAYTEAFF
TRBV6-6,TRBJ1-4,NA,NA,TGTGCCAGCAGTTATCCCAGTGCAACTAATGAAAAACTGTTTTTT,CASSYPSATNEKLFF
TRBV11-3,TRBJ1-1,NA,NA,TGTGCCAGCAGCCCCGGACAGCATCGACCCACTGAAGCTTTCTTT,CASSPGQHRPTEAFF
TRBV5-4,TRBJ2-5,NA,NA,TGTGCCAGCAGCTTGGATGACAGACAAGAGACCCAGTACTTC,CASSLDDRQETQYF
TRBV5-4,TRBJ2-1,NA,TRBD2,TGTGCCAGCAGGGATACTAGCGGGGGGGCCTCCTACAATGAGCAGTTCTTC,CASRDTSGGASYNEQFF
TRBV19,TRBJ2-1,NA,NA,TGTGCCACTTTTCAGGGGGACTCCTACACGGGTGAGCAGTTCTTC,CATFQGDSYTGEQFF
TRBV30,TRBJ1-5,NA,TRBD1,TGTGCCTGGAGTGTACAGGGGAATCAGCCCCAGCATTTT,CAWSVQGNQPQHF
TRBV20-1,TRBJ2-7,NA,NA,TGCAGTGCTAGCGGGAGTGGCGAGCAGTACTTC,CSASGSGEQYF
TRBV2,TRBJ2-1,NA,TRBD2,TGTGCCAGCAGAGCAATAGCGGGAGAGTACAATGAGCAGTTCTTC,CASRAIAGEYNEQFF
TRBV15,TRBJ2-7,NA,NA,TGTGCCACCAGCAGTGGGCCAGGGGCATACTACGAGCAGTACTTC,CATSSGPGAYYEQYF
TRBV29-1,TRBJ2-3,NA,NA,TGCAGCGTCGAGGGGGCGGGCGGGACTAGCACAGATACGCAGTATTTT,CSVEGAGGTSTDTQYF
TRBV9,TRBJ2-3,NA,TRBD2,TGTGCCAGCAGCGGGTCTGGCGGGGGGATACACACAGATACGCAGTATTTT,CASSGSGGGIHTDTQYF
TRBV5-3,TRBJ2-1,NA,TRBD1,TGTGCCAGAAGCTTGTGCGGGACAGGCCGCCGACATGAGCAGTTCTTC,CARSLCGTGRRHEQFF
TRBV6-5,TRBJ2-7,NA,TRBD2,TGTGCCAGCAGCCCCGGACTAGCCTTTTACGAGCAGTACTTC,CASSPGLAFYEQYF
TRBV27,TRBJ1-6,few,TRBD1,TGTGCCAGCAGTTTATCGTTACAGGGGTATAATTCACCCCTCCACTTT,CASSLSLQGYNSPLHF
TRBV5-1,TRBJ1-2,NA,NA,TGCGCCAGCAGCTTGGAGGCGGCGGAGTACTATGGCTACACCTTC,CASSLEAAEYYGYTF
TRBV18,TRBJ2-7,NA,TRBD1,TGTGCCAGCTCACTGGACAGGAACTCCTACGAGCAGTACTTC,CASSLDRNSYEQYF
TRBV6-5,TRBJ1-5,few,NA,TGTGCCAGCAGACAGGTTAACAATCAGCCCCAGCATTTT,CASRQVNNQPQHF
TRBV14,TRBJ2-2,once,NA,TGTGCCAGCAGCCAAAGTGTCGAGACCGGGGAGCTGTTTTTT,CASSQSVETGELFF
TRBV7-3,TRBJ1-1,few,NA,TGTGCCAGCAGCTTAAGCGGACACGGTACTGAAGCTTTCTTT,CASSLSGHGTEAFF
TRBV5-1,TRBJ2-1,NA,TRBD2,TGCGCCAGCAGCTTCCGGCGGGAGGGCCCCTACAATGAGCAGTTCTTC,CASSFRREGPYNEQFF
TRBV7-2,TRBJ2-1,NA,TRBD2,TGTGCCAGCAGCCAGGGACTAGTGGGTGAGCAGTTCTTC,CASSQGLVGEQFF
TRBV11-1,TRBJ2-3,NA,NA,TGTGCCAGCAGCCCAACTAGGCTGGATACGCAGTATTTT,CASSPTRLDTQYF
TRBV4-2,TRBJ2-5,NA,TRBD1,TGTGCCAGCAGCCACGTCTCTGGACAGGGAGAAGAGACCCAGTACTTC,CASSHVSGQGEETQYF
TRBV6-5,TRBJ1-2,NA,NA,TGTGCCAGCGGAGTTACGTGGTATGGCTACACCTTC,CASGVTWYGYTF
TRBV4-3,TRBJ2-1,once,TRBD1,TGCGCCAGCAGCCTTCTGGACAGGATGGAATACAATGAGCAGTTCTTC,CASSLLDRMEYNEQFF
TRBV9,TRBJ2-5,NA,TRBD1,TGTGCCAGCAGCGCCGGACAGACAGGGAATGAAGAGACCCAGTACTTC,CASSAGQTGNEETQYF
TRBV15,TRBJ2-1,NA,TRBD2,TGTGCCACCAGCATAACCGGGACTAGCGGCTACAATGAGCAGTTCTTC,CATSITGTSGYNEQFF
TRBV19,TRBJ1-2,NA,NA,TGTGCCAGTAGTATCGGACAGAGCTATGGCTACACCTTC,CASSIGQSYGYTF
TRBV28,TRBJ1-2,NA,TRBD1,TGTGCCAGCAGTTTAGGGACAGACTATGGCTACACCTTC,CASSLGTDYGYTF
TRBV6-5,TRBJ2-5,NA,NA,TGTGCCAGCAGTTACTTAGGGGCGCGAGAGACCCAGTACTTC,CASSYLGARETQYF
TRBV9,TRBJ2-1,medium-sized,NA,TGTGCCAGCAGCTATCGTGGACAGATGAACAATGAGCAGTTCTTC,CASSYRGQMNNEQFF
TRBV6-5,TRBJ1-5,few,TRBD1,TGTGCCAGCAGTTTCGGACAGGGAGGACAGCCCCAGCATTTT,CASSFGQGGQPQHF
TRBV10-2,TRBJ1-3,NA,NA,TGCGCCAGCAGTGTGTACTCTGGAAACACCATATATTTT,CASSVYSGNTIYF
TRBV6-5,TRBJ1-5,few,NA,TGTGCCAGCAGTTGGAGGGGCGAGGGGAATCAGCCCCAGCATTTT,CASSWRGEGNQPQHF
TRBV6-1,TRBJ1-5,once,NA,TGTGCCAGCAGGCCACAGGGTGGGAGCAATCAGCCCCAGCATTTT,CASRPQGGSNQPQHF
TRBV19,TRBJ2-7,NA,NA,TGTGCCAGTAGTCTCCGGGACCCGGGAGACGAGCAGTACTTC,CASSLRDPGDEQYF
TRBV28,TRBJ2-5,NA,NA,TGTGCCAGCAGTAAGAGACACCTGCGAGAGACCCAGTACTTC,CASSKRHLRETQYF
TRBV6-6,TRBJ2-6,NA,NA,TGTGCCAGCATCGACAGCGCTTCTGGGGCCAACGTCCTGACTTTC,CASIDSASGANVLTF
TRBV28,TRBJ2-7,large,NA,TGTGCCAGCAGACCCGAGCTTGACAGCTACGAGCAGTACTTC,CASRPELDSYEQYF
TRBV2,TRBJ2-7,NA,TRBD2,TGTGCCAGCAGTGACTATAGCGGGGGGTCCTACGAGCAGTACTTC,CASSDYSGGSYEQYF
TRBV2,TRBJ2-1,NA,TRBD1,TGTGCCAGCACCCCGGACAGGGGCTATGAGCAGTTCTTC,CASTPDRGYEQFF